These 6 T cell receptor beta chains share one sample of origin, sequenced in a study of cytomegalovirus exposure and HLA in healthy donors. Sequencing used immunoSEQ multiplex PCR; TCRdb keeps in-frame clones, though not all of them. Here the sample spans approximately 100,000 clones, 87% being singletons. The specimen was PBMCs. The receptors come from a man between 18 and 35 years old in good health and CMV-seropositive.

The chain uses TRBV9 and TRBJ1-1, with no clear D. Trimming removed 4 bases at V and 10 bases at J, with 14 bases between. CDR1 is SGDLS and CDR2 is YYNGEE in the germline V gene. The CDR3 has 12 amino acids. This chain's CDR3 is CASSPGETVAFF. The CDR3 bases are TGTGCCAGCAGCCCCGGGGAGACGGTAGCTTTCTTT.

The rearrangement uses TRBV7-6 and TRBJ2-1; TRBD2 might be the D (5 bases). This CDR3 is built from 17 residues. Germline V gene lookup returns CDR1 SGHVS and CDR2 FNYEAQ. Trimming pared 0 bases from V and 4 bases from J, leaving 16 bases between. The CDR3 nucleotides are TGTGCCAGCAGCTTAGCGTTTGGAGCGGACCTTTACAATGAGCAGTTCTTC. Translating gives CASSLAFGADLYNEQFF. The full variable domain, rest sourced from reference TRBV7-6 and TRBJ2-1, is GAGVSQSPRYKVTKRGQDVALRCDPISGHVSLYWYRQALGQGPEFLTYFNYEAQQDKSGLPNDRFSAERPEGSISTLTIQRTEQRDSAMYRCASSLAFGADLYNEQFFGPGTRLTVL.

V and J are TRBV5-1 and TRBJ2-2, with 13 bases identical to TRBD2. The germline V gene has CDR1 SGHRS and CDR2 YFSETQ. CDR3 length equals 16 residues. Trimming cost V 3 bases and J 7 bases; bases outside gene matches: 6. The CDR3: CASSWGLAGLSGELFF. For the CDR3, the DNA is TGCGCCAGCAGCTGGGGACTAGCGGGACTCAGCGGGGAGCTGTTTTTT. The full variable domain, in which reference TRBV5-1 and TRBJ2-2 provide the parts outside the CDR3, is KAGVTQTPRYLIKTRGQQVTLSCSPISGHRSVSWYQQTPGQGLQFLFEYFSETQRNKGNFPGRFSGRQFSNSRSEMNVSTLELGDSALYLCASSWGLAGLSGELFFGEGSRLTVL.

This clone was detected once. This chain connects TRBV18 to TRBJ2-5; 8 bases align to TRBD2. CDR3 length equals 17 residues. With 3 bases clipped from V and 1 base from J, the junction kept 10 bases outside the gene matches. Germline CDR1 is KGHSH and CDR2 is LQKENI. CDR3 nucleotides: TGTGCCAGCTCACCTGATAGCGGGACTTTCGGCCAAGAGACCCAGTACTTC. The encoded protein is CASSPDSGTFGQETQYF.

The chain combines TRBV5-1 with TRBJ2-1, with TRBD2 as a possible D gene (6 bases). Trimming left V 0 bases short and J 2 bases short, with 12 bases between. This CDR3 comprises 16 residues. Per germline, CDR1 SGHRS and CDR2 YFSETQ. The CDR3 DNA follows: TGCGCCAGCAGCTTGGATTCGGGGGACCCCTACAATGAGCAGTTCTTC. Translation gives CASSLDSGDPYNEQFF.

The chain links TRBV6-1 to TRBJ2-7; 9 bases line up with TRBD1. V lost 5 bases and J lost 5; bases outside the gene matches: 7. Germline loops: CDR1 MNHNS, CDR2 SASEGT. The CDR3 consists of 14 residues. CDR3 nucleotides: TGTGCCAGCAGTACCGACAGGGGGATCCACGAGCAGTACTTC. The encoded protein is CASSTDRGIHEQYF.